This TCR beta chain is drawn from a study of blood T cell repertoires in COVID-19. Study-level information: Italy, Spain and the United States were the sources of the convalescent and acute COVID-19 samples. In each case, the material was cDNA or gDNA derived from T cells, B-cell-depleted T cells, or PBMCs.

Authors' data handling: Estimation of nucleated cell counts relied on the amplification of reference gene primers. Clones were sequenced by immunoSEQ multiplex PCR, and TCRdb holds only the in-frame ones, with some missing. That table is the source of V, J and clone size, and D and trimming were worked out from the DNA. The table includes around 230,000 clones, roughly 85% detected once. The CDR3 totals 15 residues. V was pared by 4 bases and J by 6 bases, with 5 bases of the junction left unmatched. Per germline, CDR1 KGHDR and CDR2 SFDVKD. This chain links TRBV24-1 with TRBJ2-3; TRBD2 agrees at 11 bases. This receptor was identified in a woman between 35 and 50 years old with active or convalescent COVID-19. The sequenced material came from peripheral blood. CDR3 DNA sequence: TGTGCCACCAGTGAGACACTAGCGGGAGACGATACGCAGTATTTT. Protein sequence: CATSETLAGDDTQYF.